What follows are 8 T cell receptor beta chains derived from one specimen sequenced in a study of T cells expressing NK-cell markers. TCRdb re-analyzed the 5' RACE reads; it lists each CDR3 protein once, without DNA. The sample table sets out 130,000 to 150,000 distinct CDR3 sequences. Input material: blood T cells: a sorted CD56 or NKG2C T cell subset, CD4+ or CD8+ T cells, or bulk PBMC T cells (not recorded which). The receptors come from a man younger than 30 in good health.

The chain uses TRBV10-2 and TRBJ1-2; TCRdb names TRBD1, which stays unverified in the absence of DNA. The germline V gene has CDR1 WSHSY and CDR2 SAAADI. This CDR3 is 14 amino acids long. The CDR3 region is CASQPDRGISGYTF.

V gene TRBV19 combines with J gene TRBJ1-5. The germline gives CDR1 LNHDA, CDR2 SQIVND (reference sequence). This CDR3 spans 14 amino acids. CDR3 region: CASSVGRSYRPQHF.

This chain links TRBV10-3 with TRBJ2-1; no DNA is available, so the TRBD2 call from TCRdb remains unchecked. The germline CDR1 and CDR2 sequences are ENHRY and SYGVKD. There are 18 residues in the CDR3. The chain's CDR3 is CAISEASLAGVPYNEQFF.

CDR3: CAWGPGQGAFF. This rearrangement joins TRBV30 to TRBJ2-1; TCRdb outputs TRBD1, but without DNA this stays unchecked. The germline V gene encodes CDR1 GTSNPN and CDR2 SVGIG (reference sequence). The CDR3 sequence is 11 residues long.

The rearrangement links TRBV12-5 to TRBJ1-1. Germline values: CDR1 LGHNT, CDR2 FRNRAP. CDR3 size: 15 residues. The chain's CDR3 is CASGLVPLGGGEAFF.

This rearrangement joins TRBV27 to TRBJ2-7; TCRdb returns TRBD2, unconfirmable since there is no DNA. The CDR3 is 16 residues long. CDR1 is MNHEY and CDR2 is SMNVEV in the germline V gene (reference sequence). This CDR3 is CASSLLREGGSYEQYF.

The chain has TRBV20-1 and TRBJ2-1; TCRdb lists TRBD2, though no DNA is available to test this call. The CDR3 is 16 amino acids. Germline lookup yields CDR1 DFQATT and CDR2 SNEGSKA (reference sequence). CDR3 residues: CSARDVGGRIYNEQFF.

The chain carries TRBV6-5 and TRBJ2-1; TCRdb names TRBD2, which stays unverified in the absence of DNA. This CDR3 is 17 amino acids long. Germline V gene data show CDR1 as MNHEY and CDR2 as SVGAGI. Here the CDR3 reads CASSYSGWAGGPGEQFF.